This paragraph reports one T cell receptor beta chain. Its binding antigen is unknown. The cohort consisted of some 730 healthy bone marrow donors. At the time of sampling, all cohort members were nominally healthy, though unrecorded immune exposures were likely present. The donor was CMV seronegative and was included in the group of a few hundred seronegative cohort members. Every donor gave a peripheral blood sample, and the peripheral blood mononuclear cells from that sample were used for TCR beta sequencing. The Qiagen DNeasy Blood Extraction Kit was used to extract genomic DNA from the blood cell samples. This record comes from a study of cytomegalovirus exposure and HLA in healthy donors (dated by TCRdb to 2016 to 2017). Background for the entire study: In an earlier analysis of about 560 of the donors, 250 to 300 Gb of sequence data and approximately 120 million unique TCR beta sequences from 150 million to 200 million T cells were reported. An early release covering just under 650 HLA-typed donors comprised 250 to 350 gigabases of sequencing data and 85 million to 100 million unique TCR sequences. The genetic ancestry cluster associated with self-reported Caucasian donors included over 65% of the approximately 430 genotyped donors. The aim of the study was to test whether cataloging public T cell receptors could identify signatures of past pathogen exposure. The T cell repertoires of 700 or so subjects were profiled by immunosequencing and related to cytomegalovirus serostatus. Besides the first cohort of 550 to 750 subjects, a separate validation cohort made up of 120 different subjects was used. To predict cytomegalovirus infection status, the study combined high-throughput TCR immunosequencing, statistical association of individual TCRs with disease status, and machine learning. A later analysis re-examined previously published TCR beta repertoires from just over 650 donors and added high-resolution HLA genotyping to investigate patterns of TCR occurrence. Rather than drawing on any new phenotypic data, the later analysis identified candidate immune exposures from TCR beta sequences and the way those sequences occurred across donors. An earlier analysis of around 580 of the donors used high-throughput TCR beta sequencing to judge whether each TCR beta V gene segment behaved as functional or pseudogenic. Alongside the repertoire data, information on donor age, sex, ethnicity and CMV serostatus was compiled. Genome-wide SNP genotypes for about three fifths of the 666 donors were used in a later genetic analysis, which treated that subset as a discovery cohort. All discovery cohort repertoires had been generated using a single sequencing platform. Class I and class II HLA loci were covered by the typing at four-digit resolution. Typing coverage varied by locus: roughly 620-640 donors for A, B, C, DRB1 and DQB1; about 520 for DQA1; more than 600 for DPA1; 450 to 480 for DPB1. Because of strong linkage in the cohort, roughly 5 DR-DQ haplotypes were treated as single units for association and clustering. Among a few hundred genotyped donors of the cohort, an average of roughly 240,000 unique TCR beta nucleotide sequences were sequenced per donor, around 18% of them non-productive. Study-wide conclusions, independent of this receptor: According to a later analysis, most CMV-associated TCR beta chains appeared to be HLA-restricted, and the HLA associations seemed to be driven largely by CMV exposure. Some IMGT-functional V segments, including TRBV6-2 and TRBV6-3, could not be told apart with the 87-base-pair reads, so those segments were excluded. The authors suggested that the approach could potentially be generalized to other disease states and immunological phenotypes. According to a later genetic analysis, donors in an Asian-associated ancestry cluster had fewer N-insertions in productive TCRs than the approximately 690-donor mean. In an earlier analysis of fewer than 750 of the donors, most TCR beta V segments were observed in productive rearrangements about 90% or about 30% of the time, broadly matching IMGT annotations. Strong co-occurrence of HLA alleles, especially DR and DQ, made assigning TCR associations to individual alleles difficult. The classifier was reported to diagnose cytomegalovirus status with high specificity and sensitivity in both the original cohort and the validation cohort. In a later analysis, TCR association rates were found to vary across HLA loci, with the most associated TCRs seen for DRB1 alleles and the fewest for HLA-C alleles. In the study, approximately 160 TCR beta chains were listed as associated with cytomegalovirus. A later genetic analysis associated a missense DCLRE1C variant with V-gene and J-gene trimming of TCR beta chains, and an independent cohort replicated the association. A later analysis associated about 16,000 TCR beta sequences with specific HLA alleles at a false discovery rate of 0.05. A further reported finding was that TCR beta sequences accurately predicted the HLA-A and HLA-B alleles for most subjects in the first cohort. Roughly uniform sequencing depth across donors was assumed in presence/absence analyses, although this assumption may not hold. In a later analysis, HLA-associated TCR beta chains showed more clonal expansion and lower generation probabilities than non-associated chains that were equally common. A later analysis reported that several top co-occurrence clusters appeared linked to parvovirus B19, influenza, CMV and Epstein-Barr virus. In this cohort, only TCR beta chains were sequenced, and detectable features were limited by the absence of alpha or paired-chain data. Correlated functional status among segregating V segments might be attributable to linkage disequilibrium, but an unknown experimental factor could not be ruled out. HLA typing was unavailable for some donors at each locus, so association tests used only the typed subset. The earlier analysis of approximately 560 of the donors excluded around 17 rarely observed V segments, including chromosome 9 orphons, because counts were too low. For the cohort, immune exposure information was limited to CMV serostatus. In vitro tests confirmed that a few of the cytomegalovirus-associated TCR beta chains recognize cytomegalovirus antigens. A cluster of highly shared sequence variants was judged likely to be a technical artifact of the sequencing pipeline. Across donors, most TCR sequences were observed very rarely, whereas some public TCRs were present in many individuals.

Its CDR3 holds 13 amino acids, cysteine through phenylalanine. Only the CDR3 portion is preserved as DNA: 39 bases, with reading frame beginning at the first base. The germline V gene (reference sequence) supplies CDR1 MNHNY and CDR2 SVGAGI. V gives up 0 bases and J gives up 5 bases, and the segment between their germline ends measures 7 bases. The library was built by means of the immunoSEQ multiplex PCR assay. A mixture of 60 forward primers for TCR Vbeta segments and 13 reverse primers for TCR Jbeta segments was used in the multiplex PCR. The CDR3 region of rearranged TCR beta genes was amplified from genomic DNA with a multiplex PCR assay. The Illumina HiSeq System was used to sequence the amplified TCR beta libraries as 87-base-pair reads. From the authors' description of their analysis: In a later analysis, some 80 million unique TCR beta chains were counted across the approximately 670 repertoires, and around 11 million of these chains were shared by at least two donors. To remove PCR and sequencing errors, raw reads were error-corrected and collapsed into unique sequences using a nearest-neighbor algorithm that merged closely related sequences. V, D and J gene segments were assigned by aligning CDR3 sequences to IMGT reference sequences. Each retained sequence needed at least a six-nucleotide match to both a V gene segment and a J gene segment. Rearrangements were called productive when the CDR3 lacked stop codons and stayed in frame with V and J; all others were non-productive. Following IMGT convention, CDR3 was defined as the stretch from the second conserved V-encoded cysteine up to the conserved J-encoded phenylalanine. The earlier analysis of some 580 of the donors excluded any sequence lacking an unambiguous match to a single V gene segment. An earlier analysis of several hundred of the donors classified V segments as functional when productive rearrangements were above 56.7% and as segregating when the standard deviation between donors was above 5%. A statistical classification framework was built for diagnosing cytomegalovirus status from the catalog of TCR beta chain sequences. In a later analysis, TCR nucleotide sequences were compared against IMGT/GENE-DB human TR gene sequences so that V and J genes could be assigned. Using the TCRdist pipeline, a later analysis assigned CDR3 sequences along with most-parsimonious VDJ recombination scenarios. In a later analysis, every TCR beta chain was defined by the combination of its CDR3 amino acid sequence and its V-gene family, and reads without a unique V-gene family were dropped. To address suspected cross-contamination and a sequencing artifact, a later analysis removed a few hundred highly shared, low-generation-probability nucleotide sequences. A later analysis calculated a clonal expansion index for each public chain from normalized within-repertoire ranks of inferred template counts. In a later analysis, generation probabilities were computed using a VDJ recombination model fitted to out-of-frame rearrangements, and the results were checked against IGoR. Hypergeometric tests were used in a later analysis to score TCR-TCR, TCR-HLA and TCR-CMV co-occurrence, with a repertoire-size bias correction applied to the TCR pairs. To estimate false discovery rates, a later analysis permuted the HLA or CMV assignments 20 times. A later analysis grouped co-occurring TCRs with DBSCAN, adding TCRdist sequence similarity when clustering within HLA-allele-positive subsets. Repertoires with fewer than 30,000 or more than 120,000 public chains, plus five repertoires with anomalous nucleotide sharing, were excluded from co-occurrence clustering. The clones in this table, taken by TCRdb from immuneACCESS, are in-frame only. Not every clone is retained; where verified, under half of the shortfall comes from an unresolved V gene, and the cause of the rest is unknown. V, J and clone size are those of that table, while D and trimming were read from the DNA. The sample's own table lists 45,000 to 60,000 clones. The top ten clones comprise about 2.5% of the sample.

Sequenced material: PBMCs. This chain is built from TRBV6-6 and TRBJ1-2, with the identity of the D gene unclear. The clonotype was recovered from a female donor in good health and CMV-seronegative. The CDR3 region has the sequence CASSYSRDYGYTF. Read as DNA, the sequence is TGTGCCAGCAGTTACTCGAGGGATTATGGCTACACCTTC.